This entry lists 27 T cell receptor beta chains sequenced from one sample in a study of cytomegalovirus exposure and HLA in healthy donors. PCR was performed using 60 Vbeta and 13 Jbeta primers. Profiled with immunoSEQ multiplex PCR; TCRdb holds only in-frame clones, not every one. The sample holds approximately 89,000 clones, 70% to 80% seen once. Sequencing was done on a sample of PBMCs. These TCRs come from a man younger than 40 in good health and CMV-seronegative.

The genes are TRBV28 and TRBJ1-5; D unresolved. Germline CDR1 MDHEN, CDR2 SYDVKM. V was trimmed by 2 bases and J by 1 base, leaving 9 bases between them. The length of the CDR3 is 15 residues. The CDR3 loop is CASSLGRGSNQPQHF. Written as DNA, the CDR3 is TGTGCCAGCAGTTTAGGCCGCGGGAGCAATCAGCCCCAGCATTTT.

V is TRBV19 and J is TRBJ2-1, with a tentative D call TRBD1 (5 bases). The CDR3 spans 15 residues. Trimming stripped 5 bases from V and 9 bases from J, with 20 bases between. Germline CDR1 and CDR2: LNHDA and SQIVND (reference sequence). The CDR3 DNA reads TGTGCCAGTAGTCCCATAGGGGCTCTCGATAGTGAGCAGTTCTTC. Translation: CASSPIGALDSEQFF. The variable domain in full, completed from reference TRBV19 and TRBJ2-1, reads DGGITQSPKYLFRKEGQNVTLSCEQNLNHDAMYWYRQDPGQGLRLIYYSQIVNDFQKGDIAEGYSVSREKKESFPLTVTSAQKNPTAFYLCASSPIGALDSEQFFGPGTRLTVL.

The chain recombines TRBV10-3 with TRBJ1-5; the match to TRBD1 covers 10 bases. The CDR3 has 17 residues. Germline CDR1 is ENHRY and CDR2 is SYGVKD. Trimming took 5 bases from V and 3 from J; bases not matched to a gene: 10. For the CDR3, the DNA is TGTGCCATCAGTAGGACAGGGGGTATAGCGGTCAATCAGCCCCAGCATTTT. This codes for CAISRTGGIAVNQPQHF.

This rearrangement joins TRBV6-1 to TRBJ1-6; 7 bases are shared with TRBD1. The germline V gene has CDR1 MNHNS and CDR2 SASEGT. This CDR3 spans 17 amino acids. The ends lost 3 bases at V and 0 bases at J; junction bases unmatched: 5. The CDR3 DNA reads TGTGCCAGCAGTGACCCGGGACAGAGCTCCTATAATTCACCCCTCCACTTT. It translates to CASSDPGQSSYNSPLHF.

This chain uses TRBV5-5 with TRBJ1-1; 8 bases map to TRBD1. The V gene end was trimmed by 0 bases and the J gene end by 4 bases; junction bases not matched to a gene: 2. The CDR3 extends over 14 amino acids. CDR1 and CDR2 from the germline V gene are SGHKS and YYEKEE (reference sequence). The DNA of the CDR3 is TGTGCCAGCAGCTTGGCGCAGGGGGCCACTGAAGCTTTCTTT. Translated, it gives CASSLAQGATEAFF.

The chain couples TRBV6-5 to TRBJ1-2, with a weak D call TRBD1 (5 bases). Germline V CDR1 and CDR2: MNHEY, SVGAGI. The CDR3 has 15 amino acids. Between the trimmed V and J ends, which lost 2 bases and 0 bases, there was a span of 10 bases. CDR3 protein: CASSYGGSANYGYTF. CDR3 bases: TGTGCCAGCAGTTACGGGGGGTCTGCTAACTATGGCTACACCTTC.

The chain employs TRBV19 and TRBJ2-5, with 7 bases aligning to TRBD1. CDR3 length: 13 residues. CDR1 is LNHDA, CDR2 SQIVND, per germline (reference sequence). J gave up 2 bases and V 4 bases, and 1 base lay outside the gene matches. CDR3 region: CASSTGQQETQYF. As DNA, the CDR3 is TGTGCCAGTAGTACGGGACAGCAAGAGACCCAGTACTTC.

This clone appeared a few times. CDR3 region: CASSGGFLGGEQFF. The CDR3 DNA is TGCGCCAGCAGTGGAGGCTTTCTAGGGGGTGAGCAGTTCTTC. The chain recombines TRBV10-1 with TRBJ2-1; possibly TRBD1 for D (6 bases). This CDR3 region has 14 residues. The V end lost 4 bases, the J end lost 9 bases, and 16 bases lay between the germline ends. Germline V lookup: CDR1 WNHNN, CDR2 SYGVQD (reference sequence).

This clone was found a few times. As DNA, the CDR3 is TGTGCCAGCAGTTACGGACAGGGAAGTTCACCCCTCCACTTT. Translated: CASSYGQGSSPLHF. The V and J genes are TRBV6-5 and TRBJ1-6, with TRBD1 matching over 8 bases. CDR1 is MNHEY, CDR2 SVGAGI, per germline. The CDR3 has 14 residues. With 2 bases clipped from V and 9 bases from J, the junction kept 3 bases outside the gene matches.

The chain uses TRBV6-1 and TRBJ1-2; 8 nucleotides agree with TRBD1. The CDR3 totals 13 residues. Germline loops: CDR1 MNHNS, CDR2 SASEGT. The V segment lost 5 bases and the J segment 6 bases; nucleotides outside the gene matches: 5. The CDR3 sequence is CASSFDRGDGYTF. CDR3 in DNA: TGTGCCAGCAGTTTCGACAGGGGAGATGGCTACACCTTC.

The chain links TRBV5-1 to TRBJ2-2, with 8 positions matching TRBD1. CDR3 length: 13 residues. CDR1 is SGHRS and CDR2 is YFSETQ in the germline V gene. V lost 4 bases and J lost 8; bases outside the gene matches: 4. This chain's CDR3 is CASSLGQGGELFF. The CDR3 DNA is TGCGCCAGCAGCCTCGGACAGGGAGGGGAGCTGTTTTTT.

J is TRBJ2-6 and V is TRBV12-2; the D segment call TRBD2 is taken from the table without a DNA check. TRBV12-2 is reported as a pseudogene. This CDR3 region has 22 residues. CDR3 residues: CASRLLAGVFISRRLGANVLTF. The DNA of the CDR3 is TGTGCAAGTCGCTTGTTAGCGGGAGTTTTTATAAGTAGACGTTTGGGGGCCAACGTCCTGACTTTC.

The rearrangement links TRBV5-1 to TRBJ1-4; D remains ambiguous. The CDR3 has 14 amino acids. Trimming stripped 0 bases from V and 4 bases from J, with 7 bases between. Germline V lookup: CDR1 SGHRS, CDR2 YFSETQ. CDR3 region: CASSLVAGNEKLFF. The CDR3 nucleotides are TGCGCCAGCAGCTTGGTTGCGGGTAATGAAAAACTGTTTTTT.

The rearrangement links TRBV2 to TRBJ1-1, with D uncertain. This CDR3 has 13 amino acids. V was cut by 4 bases and J by 0 bases, with 6 bases left in between. CDR1 is SNHLY, CDR2 FYNNEI, per germline. Here the CDR3 DNA reads TGTGCCAGCAGTGGCAGTATGAACACTGAAGCTTTCTTT. Amino acids: CASSGSMNTEAFF.

The chain uses TRBV11-2 and TRBJ1-1; no clear D. The V gene lost 5 bases and the J gene lost 1 base, with 11 bases spanning the gap. This CDR3 spans 14 amino acids. Germline lookup yields CDR1 SGHAT and CDR2 FQNNGV. In DNA form, the CDR3 reads TGTGCCAGCAGCCGAGGCTATACGAACACTGAAGCTTTCTTT. Encoded protein: CASSRGYTNTEAFF.

V is TRBV5-1 and J is TRBJ1-6, with D unresolved. CDR1 is SGHRS, CDR2 YFSETQ, per germline. The CDR3 has 17 residues. V was cut by 0 bases and J by 2 bases, with 12 bases left in between. The CDR3 sequence: CASSLATAFTYNSPLHF. In DNA form, the CDR3 reads TGCGCCAGCAGCTTGGCTACAGCTTTCACCTATAATTCACCCCTCCACTTT.

V is TRBV27 and J is TRBJ2-2, with 9 bases identical to TRBD2. Germline-derived CDR1 and CDR2 are MNHEY and SMNVEV (reference sequence). The CDR3 length is 17 residues. After removal of 1 base from V and 6 bases from J, the junction contained 9 bases not matched to a gene. CDR3 in amino acids: CASSLFGGGAGSGELFF. DNA of the CDR3: TGTGCCAGCAGTTTATTCGGCGGGGGGGCCGGTTCCGGGGAGCTGTTTTTT.

The genes are TRBV6-1 and TRBJ2-7, with 7 positions matching TRBD2. The J segment lost 1 base and the V segment lost 7 bases, leaving 10 bases of the junction unmatched. Germline values: CDR1 MNHNS, CDR2 SASEGT. CDR3 size: 15 residues. CDR3 protein: CASISSASGSYEQYF. CDR3 DNA sequence: TGTGCCAGCATAAGTTCGGCTAGCGGTTCCTACGAGCAGTACTTC.

V gene TRBV11-2 combines with J gene TRBJ1-1, with D unresolved. The CDR3 consists of 16 residues. V lost 4 bases and J 1 base, leaving 16 bases between the germline ends. In germline, CDR1 is SGHAT, CDR2 FQNNGV. CDR3 residues: CASSSWRGVTNTEAFF. The CDR3 bases are TGTGCCAGCAGCTCCTGGAGAGGTGTGACGAACACTGAAGCTTTCTTT. The complete variable domain, with remaining parts taken from reference TRBV11-2 and TRBJ1-1, reads EAGVAQSPRYKIIEKRQSVAFWCNPISGHATLYWYQQILGQGPKLLIQFQNNGVVDDSQLPKDRFSAERLKGVDSTLKIQPAKLEDSAVYLCASSSWRGVTNTEAFFGQGTRLTVV.

The chain joins TRBV27 to TRBJ2-3; D remains ambiguous. V was cut by 4 bases and J by 0 bases, with 11 bases left in between. Germline V gene lookup returns CDR1 MNHEY and CDR2 SMNVEV (reference sequence). The CDR3 extends over 15 amino acids. Here the CDR3 reads CASSSSPSSTDTQYF. The CDR3 DNA sequence: TGTGCCAGCAGTTCCTCCCCCTCTAGCACAGATACGCAGTATTTT.

This chain links TRBV18 with TRBJ1-1, with TRBD1 as a possible D gene (6 bases). The CDR3 sequence is 17 residues long. CDR1 and CDR2 (germline): KGHSH, LQKENI. Trimming took 3 bases from V and 0 from J, leaving 17 bases between them. CDR3: CASSPFPGHRMNTEAFF. CDR3 sequence (DNA): TGTGCCAGCTCACCGTTCCCGGGACACCGGATGAACACTGAAGCTTTCTTT.

This clone was seen a few times. The CDR3 DNA reads TGTGCCAGCAGTCCCCCGGGACAGGGTTTTGCCGAGCAGTACTTC. The encoded protein is CASSPPGQGFAEQYF. This chain joins TRBV28 and TRBJ2-7; TRBD1 agrees at 9 bases. J was trimmed by 6 bases and V by 5 bases; bases with no gene match: 11. Germline assignment: CDR1 MDHEN and CDR2 SYDVKM. The CDR3 totals 15 residues. The full variable domain, rest sourced from reference TRBV28 and TRBJ2-7, is DVKVTQSSRYLVKRTGEKVFLECVQDMDHENMFWYRQDPGLGLRLIYFSYDVKMKEKGDIPEGYSVSREKKERFSLILESASTNQTSMYLCASSPPGQGFAEQYFGPGTRLTVT.

The chain has TRBV19 and TRBJ1-2; no clear D. The length of the CDR3 is 15 residues. The V gene's germline CDR1 is LNHDA and CDR2 SQIVND (reference sequence). V was shortened by 0 bases and J by 2 bases, with 10 bases between the two germline ends. CDR3 DNA sequence: TGTGCCAGTAGTATAGAGCTGGAGGGAAACTATGGCTACACCTTC. Amino acid sequence: CASSIELEGNYGYTF.

V and J are TRBV29-1 and TRBJ1-6; D gene ambiguous. Trimming left V 6 bases short and J 0 bases short, with 6 bases between. Germline V lookup: CDR1 SQVTM, CDR2 ANQGSEA. The CDR3 has 13 amino acids. CDR3 sequence reads: CSVRGSYNSPLHF. The CDR3 DNA follows: TGCAGCGTCCGAGGCTCCTATAATTCACCCCTCCACTTT.

This clone showed up just a few times. The chain carries TRBV7-2 and TRBJ1-2; the match to TRBD1 covers 7 bases. CDR3 length: 16 residues. V was clipped by 2 bases and J by 8 bases; unmatched bases: 14. Germline assignment: CDR1 SGHTA and CDR2 FQGNSA. The CDR3 sequence: CASSLFRTGEISGYTF. DNA for the CDR3: TGTGCCAGCAGCTTATTTCGTACAGGGGAGATTAGCGGCTACACCTTC.

This clone was recorded a few times. The junction and the germline gene differ at one end; a read error may be behind it. The rearrangement uses TRBV19 and TRBJ2-7; weak D call: TRBD1 (6 bases). The germline gives CDR1 LNHDA, CDR2 SQIVND (reference sequence). CDR3 size: 13 residues. The CDR3 loop is CASSTRTSQGFTF. Written as DNA, the CDR3 is TGTGCCAGTAGTACCCGGACGTCCCAGGGGTTTACTTTC.

The chain combines TRBV7-2 with TRBJ1-1, with D perhaps TRBD1 (5 bases). The V end was cut by 5 bases, the J end by 1 base, with 14 bases between. Germline values: CDR1 SGHTA, CDR2 FQGNSA. CDR3 size: 15 residues. The CDR3 DNA is TGTGCCAGCAGCCCTGACATTCAGGGGAACACTGAAGCTTTCTTT. It specifies CASSPDIQGNTEAFF.